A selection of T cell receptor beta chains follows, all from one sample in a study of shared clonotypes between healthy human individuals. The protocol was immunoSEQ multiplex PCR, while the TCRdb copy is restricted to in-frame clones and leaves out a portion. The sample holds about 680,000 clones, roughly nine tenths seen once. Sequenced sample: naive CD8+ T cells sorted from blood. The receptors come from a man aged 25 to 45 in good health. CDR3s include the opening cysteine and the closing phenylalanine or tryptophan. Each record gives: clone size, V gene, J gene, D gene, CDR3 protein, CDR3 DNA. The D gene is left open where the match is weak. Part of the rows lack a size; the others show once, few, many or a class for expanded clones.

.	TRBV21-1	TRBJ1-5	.	CASSKGTADQPQHF	TGTGCCAGCAGCAAAGGGACAGCGGATCAGCCCCAGCATTTT
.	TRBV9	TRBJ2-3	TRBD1	CASSAGQGSTDTQYF	TGTGCCAGCAGCGCGGGACAGGGTAGCACAGATACGCAGTATTTT
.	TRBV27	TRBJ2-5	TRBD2	CASRTSGSLGQETQYF	TGTGCCAGTCGGACTAGCGGGAGTCTCGGGCAAGAGACCCAGTACTTC
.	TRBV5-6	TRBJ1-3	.	CASSLGSGVWGNTIYF	TGTGCCAGCAGCTTGGGAAGTGGGGTCTGGGGAAACACCATATATTTT
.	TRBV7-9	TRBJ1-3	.	CATQTGNTIYF	TGTGCCACCCAAACCGGGAACACCATATATTTT
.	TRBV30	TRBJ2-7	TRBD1	CAWSVAEDRGKDEQYF	TGTGCCTGGAGTGTAGCTGAGGACAGGGGCAAGGACGAGCAGTACTTC
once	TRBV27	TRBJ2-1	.	CASSPIGAGYNEQFF	TGTGCCAGCAGTCCCATCGGAGCAGGGTACAATGAGCAGTTCTTC
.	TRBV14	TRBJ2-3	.	CASSQGDTQYF	TGTGCCAGCAGCCAAGGAGATACGCAGTATTTT
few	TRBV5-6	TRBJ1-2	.	CASSLVTAYGYTF	TGTGCCAGCAGCTTGGTCACGGCCTATGGCTACACCTTC
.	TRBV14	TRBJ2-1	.	CASSPRRGYYNEQFF	TGTGCCAGCAGCCCAAGAAGAGGGTACTACAATGAGCAGTTCTTC
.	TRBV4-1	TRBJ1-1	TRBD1	CASSLPTGGMDTEAFF	TGCGCCAGCAGCCTCCCGACAGGGGGCATGGACACTGAAGCTTTCTTT
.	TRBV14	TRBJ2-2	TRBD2	CASSEQTSGLVELFF	TGTGCCAGCTCTGAACAGACTAGCGGACTCGTGGAGCTGTTTTTT
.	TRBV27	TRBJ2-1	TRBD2	CASSPSGNSYNEQFF	TGTGCCAGCAGCCCTAGCGGCAACTCCTACAATGAGCAGTTCTTC
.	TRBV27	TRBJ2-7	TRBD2	CASSPTGGRAVYEQYF	TGTGCCAGCAGTCCTACGGGGGGGCGCGCAGTTTACGAGCAGTACTTC
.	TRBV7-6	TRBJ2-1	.	CASSPSGVRNEQFF	TGTGCCAGCAGTCCCAGCGGAGTGCGGAATGAGCAGTTCTTC
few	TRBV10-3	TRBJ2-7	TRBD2	CAISEGTSSYEQYF	TGTGCCATCAGTGAGGGGACTAGCTCCTACGAGCAGTACTTC
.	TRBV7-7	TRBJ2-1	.	CASSPPNRDEQFF	TGTGCTAGCAGCCCCCCTAATCGAGATGAGCAGTTCTTC
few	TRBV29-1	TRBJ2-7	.	CSVEGETEYEQYF	TGCAGCGTTGAAGGAGAGACAGAATACGAGCAGTACTTC
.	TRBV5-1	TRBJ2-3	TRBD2	CASSPGLESTDTQYF	TGCGCCAGCAGTCCGGGACTAGAAAGCACAGATACGCAGTATTTT
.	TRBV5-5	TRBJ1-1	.	CASSLAEPWNTEAFF	TGTGCCAGCAGCTTGGCCGAGCCTTGGAACACTGAAGCTTTCTTT
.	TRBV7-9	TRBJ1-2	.	CASSLEPYGYTF	TGTGCCAGCAGCTTAGAGCCCTATGGCTACACCTTC
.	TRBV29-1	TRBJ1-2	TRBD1	CSVEAMAGGGYGYTF	TGCAGCGTTGAAGCGATGGCAGGGGGCGGCTATGGCTACACCTTC
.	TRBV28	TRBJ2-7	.	CASSWGQAYEQYF	TGTGCCAGCAGTTGGGGGCAGGCCTACGAGCAGTACTTC
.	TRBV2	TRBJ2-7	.	CASSGRNYEQYF	TGTGCCAGCAGCGGCCGTAATTACGAGCAGTACTTC
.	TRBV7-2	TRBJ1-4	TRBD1	CASSLSPTGAEVEKLFF	TGTGCCAGCAGCTTATCTCCGACAGGGGCAGAGGTCGAAAAACTGTTTTTT
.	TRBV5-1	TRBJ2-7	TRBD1	CASSLRSNLPGQGMGHYEQYF	TGCGCCAGCAGCCTAAGAAGTAACCTCCCGGGACAGGGGATGGGGCACTACGAGCAGTACTTC
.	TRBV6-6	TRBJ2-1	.	CASSGIATGIENEQFF	TGTGCCAGCAGCGGAATAGCCACGGGAATTGAAAATGAGCAGTTCTTC
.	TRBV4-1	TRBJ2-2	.	CASSQDLRGGELFF	TGCGCCAGCAGCCAAGATCTGAGGGGCGGGGAGCTGTTTTTT
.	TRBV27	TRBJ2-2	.	CASSSDFSPGELFF	TGTGCCAGCAGTTCGGACTTTTCACCCGGGGAGCTGTTTTTT
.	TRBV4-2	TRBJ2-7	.	CASSQEIVGYEQYF	TGTGCCAGCAGCCAAGAGATAGTAGGCTACGAGCAGTACTTC
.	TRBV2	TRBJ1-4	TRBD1	CAVRDSNEKLFF	TGTGCCGTCCGGGACAGTAATGAAAAACTGTTTTTT
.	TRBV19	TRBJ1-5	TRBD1	CASSGGQEYQPQHF	TGTGCCAGTAGTGGGGGACAGGAATATCAGCCCCAGCATTTT
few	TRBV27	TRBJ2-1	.	CASSSPILGPGTGEQFF	TGTGCCAGCAGTTCGCCGATATTAGGGCCGGGTACGGGTGAGCAGTTCTTC